Described below is a single TCR beta chain sequence and its context. As yet, its antigen is unknown. The sample comes from a study of T cells in Graves' hyperthyroidism and ophthalmopathy. For the diagnoses, clinical symptoms, serum thyroxine and TRAb, thyroid ultrasound and orbital computed tomography were used. General observations from the study: Stable hyperthyroidism was told apart from ophthalmopathy by a model built on 13 V-J features. Blood held most thyroid clonotypes expanded above 0.001 frequency.

RNA transcripts gave rise to amplified TCR beta CDR3 regions. The HTBI primer set served for first-round RT-PCR of the TCR CDR3. TCRdb redid the calling of the multiplex PCR reads with MiXCR, one entry per CDR3 protein. Among 550,000 to 700,000 distinct CDR3 sequences, around 46% were seen once, and the ten largest hold under 20%. This clonotype was obtained from an adult woman with Graves' disease, either hyperthyroidism or ophthalmopathy (not recorded which). Source material: peripheral blood or thyroid tissue (not recorded which).

Here the CDR3 reads CAFLGRNYGYTF. The CDR3 nucleotides are TGTGCCTTTTTGGGACGGAACTATGGCTACACCTTC. The V call is TRBV2, the J call TRBJ1-2; maybe TRBD1 (5 bases). Trimming removed 11 bases from V and 2 bases from J, with 12 bases in between. The V gene's germline CDR1 is SNHLY and CDR2 FYNNEI. This CDR3 is 12 amino acids long.